Following are 11 T cell receptor beta chains from one sample sequenced in a study of response to subunit inactivated influenza vaccine. MiXCR, applied by TCRdb to the RT-PCR reads, yields one record per CDR3 protein. The sample lists 500,000 to 600,000 distinct CDR3 sequences, roughly 8.2% occurring once. The sample in question was PBMCs from blood, obtained less than 30 months after vaccination. These TCRs come from a man between 50 and 70 years old who received an inactivated influenza vaccine.

This clonotype has ten or more counts. The chain links TRBV15 to TRBJ2-5; no clear D. CDR1 and CDR2 (germline): LNHNV, YYDKDF (reference sequence). The CDR3 totals 13 residues. The V end lost 0 bases, the J end lost 2 bases, and 4 bases lay between the germline ends. The CDR3 loop reads CATSRERQETQYF. The CDR3 nucleotides read TGTGCCACCAGCAGAGAACGGCAAGAGACCCAGTACTTC.

There are a few counts of this clonotype. The V and J genes are TRBV4-2 and TRBJ1-1, with 9 bases identical to TRBD1. The CDR3 loop spans 14 amino acids. V was pared by 1 base and J by 10 bases, with 7 bases of the junction left unmatched. Germline values: CDR1 LGHNA, CDR2 YNFKEQ. DNA for the CDR3: TGTGCCAGCAGCCAAGCGAACAGGGGGCGTGGAGCTTTCTTT. It codes for CASSQANRGRGAFF.

The table lists this clonotype with a few counts. CDR3 nucleotide sequence: TGTGCCAGCACGGTAGGGAGCGGGACCAAAGGACAGTACTTC. Translated, it gives CASTVGSGTKGQYF. The chain joins TRBV2 to TRBJ2-7; 7 bases match TRBD2. Germline CDR1 is SNHLY and CDR2 is FYNNEI. The CDR3 runs to 14 residues. V shed 7 bases and J 10 bases; nucleotides not matched to a gene: 16.

This clonotype has a count of ten or more. The V call is TRBV6-5, the J call TRBJ1-4; D perhaps matches TRBD1 (5 bases). Trimming removed 0 bases from V and 10 bases from J, with 9 bases in between. Germline loops: CDR1 MNHEY, CDR2 SVGAGI. The CDR3 spans 13 residues. CDR3 protein: CASSYSSGGKLFF. The CDR3 region has the DNA TGTGCCAGCAGTTACTCGTCGGGGGGAAAACTGTTTTTT.

Many counts were recorded for this clonotype. V gene TRBV6-1 combines with J gene TRBJ2-1; 11 nucleotides match TRBD2. Trimming at V came to 10 bases and at J to 6 bases, leaving 11 bases not matched to a gene. CDR1 and CDR2 from the germline V gene are MNHNS and SASEGT. The CDR3 consists of 15 residues. The CDR3, as DNA: TGTGCCACCGAAATACTAGCGGGAGCTGTCAATGAGCAGTTCTTC. Its translation is CATEILAGAVNEQFF.

At least ten counts were recorded for this clonotype. The V call is TRBV14, the J call TRBJ2-1, with 8 bases aligning to TRBD1. CDR3 length equals 15 residues. V lost 1 base, J lost 4 bases, and 3 bases stayed unmatched. The germline V gene encodes CDR1 SGHDN and CDR2 FVKESK. The CDR3 loop reads CASSQGQGWYNEQFF. The CDR3 coding sequence is TGTGCCAGCAGCCAAGGACAGGGGTGGTACAATGAGCAGTTCTTC. Supplemented by reference TRBV14 and TRBJ2-1, the full variable domain reads EAGVTQFPSHSVIEKGQTVTLRCDPISGHDNLYWYRRVMGKEIKFLLHFVKESKQDESGMPNNRFLAERTGGTYSTLKVQPAELEDSGVYFCASSQGQGWYNEQFFGPGTRLTVL.

This clonotype showed up just a few times. CDR3 DNA: TGTGCCAGCAGTGGGACAGGGGGTACGGAGACCCAGTACTTC. Translating it yields CASSGTGGTETQYF. V is TRBV2 and J is TRBJ2-5; 10 bases are a match to TRBD1. The V gene's germline CDR1 is SNHLY and CDR2 FYNNEI. V was pared by 4 bases and J by 5 bases, with 4 bases of the junction left unmatched. CDR3 size: 14 residues.

In its sample, this clonotype was seen a few times. The rearrangement uses TRBV7-9 and TRBJ2-1, with TRBD2 matching 8 bases. The germline V gene encodes CDR1 SEHNR and CDR2 FQNEAQ (reference sequence). The V segment lost 10 bases and the J segment 0 bases; nucleotides outside the gene matches: 11. The CDR3 runs 16 residues. CDR3 coding DNA: TGTGCCACCCTTCGTACTAGCGGAAGCTCCTACAATGAGCAGTTCTTC. This gives the protein CATLRTSGSSYNEQFF.

Many counts were recorded for this clonotype. The chain is built from TRBV5-1 and TRBJ1-3; 7 bases line up with TRBD1. CDR1 SGHRS and CDR2 YFSETQ come from the germline V gene. V was clipped by 4 bases and J by 2 bases; unmatched bases: 6. The CDR3 has 15 amino acids. The chain's CDR3 is CASSVTGTAGNTIYF. CDR3 in DNA: TGCGCCAGCAGCGTAACCGGGACAGCTGGAAACACCATATATTTT. Full variable domain (missing parts from reference TRBV5-1 and TRBJ1-3): KAGVTQTPRYLIKTRGQQVTLSCSPISGHRSVSWYQQTPGQGLQFLFEYFSETQRNKGNFPGRFSGRQFSNSRSEMNVSTLELGDSALYLCASSVTGTAGNTIYFGEGSWLTVV.

CDR3 protein: CASSLSEDTQYF. The CDR3 coding sequence is TGTGCCAGCAGCTTGTCGGAAGATACGCAGTATTTT. This chain uses TRBV11-2 with TRBJ2-3; D is unresolved. Germline V gene data show CDR1 as SGHAT and CDR2 as FQNNGV. This CDR3 is built from 12 residues. Trimming cost V 3 bases and J 5 bases, with 6 bases left between them.

In its sample, this clonotype was seen a few times. The V call is TRBV25-1, the J call TRBJ1-1; D is ambiguous. The CDR3 is 15 residues long. In germline, CDR1 is MGHDK, CDR2 SYGVNS. Trimming took off 3 bases at V and 2 bases at J, with 13 bases between the two ends. CDR3 sequence: CASSDASGLNTEAFF. The CDR3 DNA is TGTGCCAGCAGTGATGCGTCAGGACTTAACACTGAAGCTTTCTTT.